These 13 T cell receptor beta chains were all obtained from the same sample, sequenced in a study of immune evolution from preneoplasia to lung adenocarcinoma. Measured with immunoSEQ multiplex PCR; TCRdb has only the in-frame clones, and not every one. The sample contains about 8,300 clones, approximately 83% of which appear only once. The sequenced material came from FFPE minimally invasive lung adenocarcinoma tissue. The receptors originated from a person between 65 and 79 years old with lung adenocarcinoma.

The rearrangement joins TRBV11-2 to TRBJ2-1, with 9 bases identical to TRBD2. Germline CDR1 and CDR2: SGHAT and FQNNGV. The CDR3 loop spans 17 amino acids. The ends lost 1 base at V and 4 bases at J; junction bases unmatched: 8. Here the CDR3 DNA reads TGTGCCAGCAGCTTAGTCGGCAGCGGGGGGAGGTACAATGAGCAGTTCTTC. Translated: CASSLVGSGGRYNEQFF.

The chain carries TRBV28 and TRBJ2-7; maybe TRBD1 (6 bases). Trimming took 3 bases from V and 3 from J, leaving 15 bases between them. Germline V gene data show CDR1 as MDHEN and CDR2 as SYDVKM. CDR3 length: 15 amino acids. For the CDR3, the DNA is TGTGCCAGCAGTTTCCCCGGGACAAACTACTACGAGCAGTACTTC. Protein product: CASSFPGTNYYEQYF.

The CDR3 DNA reads as TGTGCCACCGGTGATGGGGACTCCTACGAGCAGTACTTC. It translates to CATGDGDSYEQYF. The rearrangement links TRBV15 to TRBJ2-7; D unresolved. The CDR3 loop spans 13 amino acids. Trimming stripped 8 bases from V and 0 bases from J, with 11 bases between. CDR1 is LNHNV and CDR2 is YYDKDF in the germline V gene (reference sequence).

The chain carries TRBV14 and TRBJ2-6, with a tentative D call TRBD2 (5 bases). This CDR3 comprises 18 residues. Germline V gene lookup returns CDR1 SGHDN and CDR2 FVKESK. V was cut by 0 bases and J by 4 bases, with 16 bases left in between. The DNA of the CDR3 is TGTGCCAGCAGCCAAGAGTTGGGTTTCACGGGGGGGGCCAACGTCCTGACTTTC. It is translated as CASSQELGFTGGANVLTF.

V gene TRBV14 combines with J gene TRBJ1-2; 10 bases map to TRBD1. This CDR3 spans 15 amino acids. Germline loops: CDR1 SGHDN, CDR2 FVKESK. J gave up 5 bases and V 3 bases, and 6 bases lay outside the gene matches. The CDR3 reads CASSHEGQGIYGYTF. The CDR3 DNA is TGTGCCAGCAGCCACGAGGGACAGGGGATATATGGCTACACCTTC.

The J gene is TRBJ2-7, the V gene TRBV7-9; D is possibly TRBD1 (6 bases). The CDR3 runs to 12 residues. CDR1 is SEHNR and CDR2 is FQNEAQ in the germline V gene (reference sequence). V was trimmed by 4 bases and J by 5 bases, leaving 9 bases between them. The CDR3 region is CASSSRGHEQYF. CDR3 nucleotide sequence: TGTGCCAGCAGCTCCAGGGGACACGAGCAGTACTTC.

The CDR3 sequence is CASSPQPGTGPSHGYTF. The CDR3 coding sequence is TGTGCCAGCAGCCCGCAACCCGGGACAGGGCCTTCCCATGGCTACACCTTC. V usage is TRBV7-3 and J usage is TRBJ1-2, with TRBD1 matching 9 bases. V gave up 5 bases and J gave up 6 bases; unmatched junction bases: 16. CDR1 is SGHTA, CDR2 FQGTGA, per germline. This CDR3 spans 17 amino acids.

This clone was recorded a few times. The chain joins TRBV5-1 to TRBJ1-6, with 7 positions matching TRBD1. The V gene end was trimmed by 3 bases and the J gene end by 4 bases; junction bases not matched to a gene: 13. Germline V gene data show CDR1 as SGHRS and CDR2 as YFSETQ. The CDR3 spans 18 residues. The CDR3 DNA reads as TGCGCCAGCAGCTCCCTCCCACAGGACAGGCCTTATAATTCACCCCTCCACTTT. Translation gives CASSSLPQDRPYNSPLHF.

The gene calls are TRBV10-1 and TRBJ2-1; TRBD2 agrees at 13 bases. The V gene's germline CDR1 is WNHNN and CDR2 SYGVQD (reference sequence). This CDR3 region has 14 residues. Trimming at V came to 10 bases and at J to 9 bases, leaving 9 bases not matched to a gene. The CDR3 sequence is CATGTSGATREQFF. The CDR3 DNA is TGCGCCACCGGGACTAGCGGGGCGACCCGTGAGCAGTTCTTC.

This chain links TRBV5-6 with TRBJ1-3, with D hard to call. Germline V gene lookup returns CDR1 SGHDT and CDR2 YYEEEE. The V end was cut by 0 bases, the J end by 0 bases, with 7 bases between. The CDR3 runs to 15 residues. The CDR3 bases are TGTGCCAGCAGCTTGGTGGGCCCCTCTGGAAACACCATATATTTT. Its translation is CASSLVGPSGNTIYF.

This sequence joins TRBV11-3 and TRBJ2-2, with D uncertain. The CDR3 runs to 12 residues. In germline, CDR1 is SGHNT, CDR2 YENEEA. V was clipped by 2 bases and J by 2 bases, with 0 bases between them. CDR3 sequence (DNA): TGTGCCAGCAGCTTAAACACCGGGGAGCTGTTTTTT. It codes for CASSLNTGELFF.

V and J are TRBV27 and TRBJ2-5; D perhaps matches TRBD1 (6 bases). The CDR3 is 18 residues long. V dropped 2 bases and J dropped 1 base, with 20 bases sitting between them. In germline, CDR1 is MNHEY, CDR2 SMNVEV (reference sequence). The DNA for the CDR3 is TGTGCCAGCAGTTTAAGGGGGTTGTGGTCAAACCGCCAAGAGACCCAGTACTTC. It translates to CASSLRGLWSNRQETQYF.

The CDR3 DNA reads TGCGCCAGCAGCCTCGGGGGATCGGTCCGGGAGACCCAGTACTTC. Translation gives CASSLGGSVRETQYF. J is TRBJ2-5 and V is TRBV5-1, with TRBD2 as a possible D gene (6 bases). The germline V and J ends were trimmed by 4 bases and 5 bases, with 18 bases remaining between them. CDR1 and CDR2 (germline): SGHRS, YFSETQ. There are 15 residues in the CDR3. Together with reference TRBV5-1 and TRBJ2-5, the CDR3 gives the full variable domain: KAGVTQTPRYLIKTRGQQVTLSCSPISGHRSVSWYQQTPGQGLQFLFEYFSETQRNKGNFPGRFSGRQFSNSRSEMNVSTLELGDSALYLCASSLGGSVRETQYFGPGTRLLVL.